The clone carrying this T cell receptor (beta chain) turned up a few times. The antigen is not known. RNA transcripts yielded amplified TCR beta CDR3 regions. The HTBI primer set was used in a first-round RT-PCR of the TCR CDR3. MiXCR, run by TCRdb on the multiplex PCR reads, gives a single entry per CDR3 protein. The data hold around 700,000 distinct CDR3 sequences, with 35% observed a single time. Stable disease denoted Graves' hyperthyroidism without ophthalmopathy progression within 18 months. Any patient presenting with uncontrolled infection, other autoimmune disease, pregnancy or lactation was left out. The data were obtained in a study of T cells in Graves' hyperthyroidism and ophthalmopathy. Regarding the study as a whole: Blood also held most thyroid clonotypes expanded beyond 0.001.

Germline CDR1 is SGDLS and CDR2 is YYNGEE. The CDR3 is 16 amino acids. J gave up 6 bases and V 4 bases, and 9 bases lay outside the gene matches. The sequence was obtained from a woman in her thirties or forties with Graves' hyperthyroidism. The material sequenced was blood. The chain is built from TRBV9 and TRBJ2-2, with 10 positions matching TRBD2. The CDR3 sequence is CASSYSGGALAGELFF. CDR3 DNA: TGTGCCAGCAGCTACAGCGGGGGGGCATTAGCCGGGGAGCTGTTTTTT.